Below, one T cell receptor (beta chain) is given with its context. CDR3 length: 12 residues. Germline V lookup: CDR1 SGDLS, CDR2 YYNGEE. The V end was cut by 3 bases, the J end by 7 bases, with 5 bases between. This sample is drawn from a study of blood T cell repertoires in COVID-19. At the level of the study: Collection of acute and convalescent COVID-19 samples took place in the United States, Italy and Spain. T cells, B-cell-depleted T cells, or PBMCs supplied cDNA or gDNA.

Original processing methods: Estimates of nucleated cell counts were drawn from the amplification of reference gene primers. Assay used: immunoSEQ multiplex PCR; TCRdb lists only in-frame clones, some missing. V and J calls and clone size follow that table, whereas D and trimming were derived from the DNA. The sample shows 180,000 or so clones, 70% to 90% of them seen only once. The clonotype was recovered from a man between 60 and 75 years old with acute or convalescent COVID-19. The J gene is TRBJ1-6, the V gene TRBV9; D gene uncertain. Input material: peripheral blood. CDR3 DNA: TGTGCCAGCAGCGCTACCAATTCACCCCTCCACTTT. Encoded protein: CASSATNSPLHF.